This TCR beta chain was obtained from a study of beta chain features in type 1 diabetes. Whole-study context: All of the samples together had around 110,000,000 sorted cells examined. Study observations and caveats: PCR might show a preference for shorter templates, equally across patients and controls. TCRB CDR3s were moderately but significantly shorter in Type 1 diabetes patients in all four CD4+ subsets.

V gave up 5 bases and J gave up 8 bases; unmatched junction bases: 6. This CDR3 region has 14 residues. Germline V gene data show CDR1 as SGHRS and CDR2 as YFSETQ. Populations isolated by sorting all had purity greater than 95%. The investigators reverse transcribed all of the isolated RNA, so they sequenced expressed TCRB transcripts. Here immunoSEQ multiplex PCR was the method, and the copy in TCRdb shows in-frame clones only, minus some. The sample has around 40,000 clones, 66% seen once. Comment on this clone: The antigen is undetermined.

The chain joins TRBV5-1 to TRBJ2-4, with TRBD1 identical over 11 bases. This clonotype was sampled from a woman aged 18 to 35 with type 1 diabetes. Sequencing was carried out using Tregs from blood. CDR3 in amino acids: CASRTGQGAYIQYF. The DNA for the CDR3 is TGCGCCAGCAGAACTGGACAGGGGGCATACATTCAGTACTTC. Based on the CDR3 plus reference TRBV5-1 and TRBJ2-4, the full variable domain is KAGVTQTPRYLIKTRGQQVTLSCSPISGHRSVSWYQQTPGQGLQFLFEYFSETQRNKGNFPGRFSGRQFSNSRSEMNVSTLELGDSALYLCASRTGQGAYIQYFGAGTRLSVL.